This T cell receptor beta chain was documented in a study of T cell responses to AZD1222 COVID-19 vaccine. Germline V gene sequence: CDR1 SGHTA, CDR2 FQGNSA. Losses at the gene ends were 4 bases for V and 1 base for J; bases not matched to a gene: 3. The length of the CDR3 is 15 residues. Using immunoSEQ multiplex PCR, the repertoire was profiled, and TCRdb retains in-frame clones only, with some absent. The table has roughly 120,000 clones, around 90% seen once. Points from the study as a whole: Spike was spanned by vaccine-associated CD4 TCRs, which were dominant at 160-218 and 743-854.

Remarks on this clone: What it recognizes is unknown.

The V call is TRBV7-2, the J call TRBJ2-1, with 8 positions matching TRBD1. This sample comprised peripheral blood, obtained on day 0 of AZD1222 vaccination. This sequence was found in an adult in good health. The CDR3 nucleotides read TGTGCCAGCAGCTCCGGACAGGGTTCCTACAATGAGCAGTTCTTC. It yields the protein CASSSGQGSYNEQFF.